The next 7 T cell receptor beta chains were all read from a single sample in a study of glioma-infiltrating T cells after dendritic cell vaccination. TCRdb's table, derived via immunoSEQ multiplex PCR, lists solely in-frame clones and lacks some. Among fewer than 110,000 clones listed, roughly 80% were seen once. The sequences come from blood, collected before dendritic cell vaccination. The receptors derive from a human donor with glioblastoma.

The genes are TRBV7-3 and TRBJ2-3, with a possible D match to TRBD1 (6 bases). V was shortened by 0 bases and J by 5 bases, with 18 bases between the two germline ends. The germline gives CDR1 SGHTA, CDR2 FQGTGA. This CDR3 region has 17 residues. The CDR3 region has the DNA TGTGCCAGCAGCTTAACGAAGGGACACCCTAGGGGAGATACGCAGTATTTT. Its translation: CASSLTKGHPRGDTQYF.

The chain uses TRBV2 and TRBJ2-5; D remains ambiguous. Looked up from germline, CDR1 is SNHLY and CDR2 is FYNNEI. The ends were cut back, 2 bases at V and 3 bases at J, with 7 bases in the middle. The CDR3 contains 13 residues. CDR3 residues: CASSEIGEETQYF. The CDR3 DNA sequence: TGTGCCAGCAGTGAAATCGGTGAAGAGACCCAGTACTTC.

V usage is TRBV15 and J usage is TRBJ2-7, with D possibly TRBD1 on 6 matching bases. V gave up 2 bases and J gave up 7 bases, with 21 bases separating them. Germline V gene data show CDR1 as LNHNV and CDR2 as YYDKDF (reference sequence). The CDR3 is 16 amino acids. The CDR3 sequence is CATSRPERGGSGEQYF. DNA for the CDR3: TGTGCCACCAGCAGACCCGAGAGAGGGGGTTCAGGGGAGCAGTACTTC.

The CDR3 DNA follows: TGTGCCAGCAGCGGACTAGCGGGGAACACCGGGGAGCTGTTTTTT. It is translated as CASSGLAGNTGELFF. The V and J genes are TRBV9 and TRBJ2-2, with TRBD2 matching over 10 bases. Trimming at V came to 3 bases and at J to 1 base, leaving 0 bases not matched to a gene. In germline, CDR1 is SGDLS, CDR2 YYNGEE. CDR3 length: 15 amino acids.

For the CDR3, the DNA is TGTGCCACTTTGTCTTCGGAGACCCAGTACTTC. It yields the protein CATLSSETQYF. This sequence joins TRBV10-3 and TRBJ2-5; D not resolved. Per the germline V gene, CDR1 is ENHRY and CDR2 is SYGVKD. This CDR3 is 11 amino acids long. The V and J ends lost 10 bases and 5 bases respectively, with 11 bases between them.

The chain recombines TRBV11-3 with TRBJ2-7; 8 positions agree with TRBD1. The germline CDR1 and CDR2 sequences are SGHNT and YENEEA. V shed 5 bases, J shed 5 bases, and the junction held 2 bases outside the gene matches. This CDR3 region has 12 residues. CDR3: CASSPQGDEQYF. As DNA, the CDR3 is TGTGCCAGCAGCCCACAGGGGGACGAGCAGTACTTC.

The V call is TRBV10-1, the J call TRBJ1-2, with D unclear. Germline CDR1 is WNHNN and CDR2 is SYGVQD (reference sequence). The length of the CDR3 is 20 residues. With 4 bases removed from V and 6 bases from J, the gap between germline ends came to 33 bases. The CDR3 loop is CASSASVREPKTLTQDGYTF. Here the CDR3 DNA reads TGCGCCAGCAGTGCGAGTGTGAGGGAACCGAAAACTCTAACCCAGGATGGCTACACCTTC.